The 3 T cell receptor beta chains below all came from one sample that was sequenced in a study of beta chain features in type 1 diabetes. No antigens are known for them. Expressed TCRB transcripts were sequenced because the entire RNA isolate underwent reverse transcription. The repertoire was sequenced with immunoSEQ multiplex PCR; TCRdb's copy has only in-frame clones and lacks some. This sample has 500,000 to 850,000 clones, with over 12% found just once. Study results and caveats: There was a moderate but significant shortening of TCRB CDR3s in all four CD4+ subsets of Type 1 diabetes patients.

The sample taken for sequencing was naive CD4+ T cells from blood. The receptors were gathered from a young man with type 1 diabetes.

The CDR3: CACCPGGNTEAFF. The CDR3 nucleotides are TGTGCCTGTTGCCCCGGGGGGAACACTGAAGCTTTCTTT. This chain connects TRBV30 to TRBJ1-1; maybe TRBD1 (5 bases). The germline V gene has CDR1 GTSNPN and CDR2 SVGIG (reference sequence). The CDR3 is 13 residues long. The V gene lost 6 bases and the J gene lost 1 base, with 12 bases spanning the gap.

This chain's CDR3 is CASSVGAGANYEQYF. The CDR3 DNA reads TGTGCCAGCAGCGTAGGAGCAGGGGCCAACTACGAGCAGTACTTC. This chain connects TRBV9 to TRBJ2-7, with D possibly being TRBD1 (6 bases). The ends were cut back, 0 bases at V and 3 bases at J, with 13 bases in the middle. The CDR3 is 15 residues long. Germline CDR1 reads SGDLS; CDR2 reads YYNGEE.

The rearrangement joins TRBV5-1 to TRBJ2-7; TRBD2 is a possible D gene (5 bases). The V gene's germline CDR1 is SGHRS and CDR2 YFSETQ. The CDR3 spans 14 residues. Trimming took 7 bases from V and 0 from J, leaving 14 bases between them. CDR3 residues: CASGEGGRSYEQYF. CDR3 sequence (DNA): TGCGCCAGCGGAGAGGGCGGGCGCTCCTACGAGCAGTACTTC. The full variable domain, completed using reference TRBV5-1 and TRBJ2-7, is KAGVTQTPRYLIKTRGQQVTLSCSPISGHRSVSWYQQTPGQGLQFLFEYFSETQRNKGNFPGRFSGRQFSNSRSEMNVSTLELGDSALYLCASGEGGRSYEQYFGPGTRLTVT.